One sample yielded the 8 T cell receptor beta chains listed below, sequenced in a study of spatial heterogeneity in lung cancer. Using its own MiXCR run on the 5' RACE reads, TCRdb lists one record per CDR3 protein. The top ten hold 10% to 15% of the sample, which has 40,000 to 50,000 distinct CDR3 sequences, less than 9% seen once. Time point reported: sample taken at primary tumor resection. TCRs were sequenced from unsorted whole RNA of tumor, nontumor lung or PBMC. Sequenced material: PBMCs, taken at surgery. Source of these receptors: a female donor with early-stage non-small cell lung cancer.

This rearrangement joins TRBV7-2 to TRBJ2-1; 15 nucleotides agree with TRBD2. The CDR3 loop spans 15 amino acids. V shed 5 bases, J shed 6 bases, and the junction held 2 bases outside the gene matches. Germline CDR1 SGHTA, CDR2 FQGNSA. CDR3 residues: CASSRTSGGANEQFF. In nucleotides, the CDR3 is TGTGCCAGCAGCCGGACTAGCGGGGGGGCCAATGAGCAGTTCTTC.

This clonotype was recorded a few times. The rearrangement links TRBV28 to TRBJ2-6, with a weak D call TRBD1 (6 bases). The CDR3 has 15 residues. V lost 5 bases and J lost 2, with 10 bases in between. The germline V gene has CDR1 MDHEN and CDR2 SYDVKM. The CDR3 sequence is CASSDYRAGANVLTF. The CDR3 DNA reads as TGTGCCAGCAGTGATTACAGGGCTGGGGCCAACGTCCTGACTTTC.

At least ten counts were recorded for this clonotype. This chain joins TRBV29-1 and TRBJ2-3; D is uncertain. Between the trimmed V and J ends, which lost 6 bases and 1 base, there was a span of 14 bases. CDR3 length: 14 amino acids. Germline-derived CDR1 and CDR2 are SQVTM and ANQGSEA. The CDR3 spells CSVPQGSRTDTQYF. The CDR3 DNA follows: TGCAGCGTCCCACAAGGGTCACGCACAGATACGCAGTATTTT.

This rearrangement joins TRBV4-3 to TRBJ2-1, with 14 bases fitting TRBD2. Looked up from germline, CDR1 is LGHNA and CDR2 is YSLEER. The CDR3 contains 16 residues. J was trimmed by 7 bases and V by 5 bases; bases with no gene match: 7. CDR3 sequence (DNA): TGCGCCAGCAGCACCAGACTAGCGGGGGGGCATAATGAGCAGTTCTTC. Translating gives CASSTRLAGGHNEQFF.

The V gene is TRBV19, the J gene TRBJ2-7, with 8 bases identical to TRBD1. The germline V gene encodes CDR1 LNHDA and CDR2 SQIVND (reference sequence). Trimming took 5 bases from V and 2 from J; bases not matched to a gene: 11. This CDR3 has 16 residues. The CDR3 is CASSPWAGQGPYEQYF. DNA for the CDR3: TGTGCCAGTAGTCCCTGGGCCGGACAGGGTCCCTACGAGCAGTACTTC.

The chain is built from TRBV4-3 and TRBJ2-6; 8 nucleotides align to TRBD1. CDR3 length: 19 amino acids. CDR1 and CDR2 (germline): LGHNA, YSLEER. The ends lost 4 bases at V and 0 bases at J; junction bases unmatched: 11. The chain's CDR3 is CASSPSQGARGSGANVLTF. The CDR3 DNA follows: TGCGCCAGCAGCCCGTCGCAGGGGGCGAGGGGCTCTGGGGCCAACGTCCTGACTTTC.

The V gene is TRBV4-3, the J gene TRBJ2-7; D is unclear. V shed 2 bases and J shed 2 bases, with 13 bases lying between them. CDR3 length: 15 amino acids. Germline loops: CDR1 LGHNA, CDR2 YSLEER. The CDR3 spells CASSQRPDGAYEQYF. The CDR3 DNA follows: TGCGCCAGCAGCCAACGACCAGACGGAGCCTACGAGCAGTACTTC.

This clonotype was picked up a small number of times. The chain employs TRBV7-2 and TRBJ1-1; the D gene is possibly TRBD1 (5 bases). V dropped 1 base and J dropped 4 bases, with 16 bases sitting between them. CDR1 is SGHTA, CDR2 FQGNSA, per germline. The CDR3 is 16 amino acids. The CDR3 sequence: CASSLVGGVEGTEAFF. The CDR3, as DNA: TGTGCCAGCAGCTTAGTTGGGGGGGTTGAAGGCACTGAAGCTTTCTTT.